This TCR beta chain derives from a study of OX40 agonist ivuxolimab in advanced cancers. At the level of the study: Dose-escalation patients suffered from hepatocellular carcinoma, melanoma, renal cell or head and neck cancer. The study, taken as a whole, reports: Blood T cells, both CD4+ and CD8+, expanded clonally by week 6 at 0.1 to 3.0 mg/kg. Normalized T-cell clonal expansion was also low in some nonresponders.

If patients had autoimmune disease history or systemic immunosuppression, they were excluded. With 5 bases clipped from V and 8 bases from J, the junction kept 13 bases outside the gene matches. The CDR3 runs 16 residues. CDR1 SGHTA and CDR2 FQGNSA come from the germline V gene. The assay was immunoSEQ multiplex PCR, and TCRdb's table has in-frame clones only and misses some. The sample lists approximately 90,000 clones, roughly nine tenths seen once, with about 9% in the top ten. Comment on this clone: Its matching antigen is unknown.

The rearrangement joins TRBV7-2 to TRBJ1-2; 11 nucleotides match TRBD1. The TCR was taken from an adult with an advanced solid tumor such as melanoma, head and neck, liver or kidney cancer. Sequencing was performed on CD4+ or CD8+ T cells sorted from blood, taken in a trial of the OX40 agonist ivuxolimab. The CDR3 sequence is CASSAHAGQGALGYTF. CDR3 sequence (DNA): TGTGCCAGCAGCGCCCACGCAGGACAGGGGGCTCTAGGCTACACCTTC.